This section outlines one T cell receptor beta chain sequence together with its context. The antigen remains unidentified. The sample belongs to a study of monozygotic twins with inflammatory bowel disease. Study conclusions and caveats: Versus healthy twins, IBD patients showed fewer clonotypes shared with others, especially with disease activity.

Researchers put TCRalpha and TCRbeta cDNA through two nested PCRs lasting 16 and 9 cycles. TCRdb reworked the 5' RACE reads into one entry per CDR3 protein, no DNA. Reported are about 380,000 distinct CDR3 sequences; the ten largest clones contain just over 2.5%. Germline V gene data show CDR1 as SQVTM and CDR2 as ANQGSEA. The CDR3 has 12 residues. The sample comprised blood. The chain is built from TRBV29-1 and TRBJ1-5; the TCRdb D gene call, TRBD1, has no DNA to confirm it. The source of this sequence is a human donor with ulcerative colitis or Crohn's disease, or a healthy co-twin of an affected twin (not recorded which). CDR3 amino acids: CSARTPNQPQHF.